The T cell receptor beta chain described here comes from a study of CXCR3-negative and CXCR3-positive naive CD8 T cells. Study-wide results and caveats: Naive subsets displayed similar surface CD5, and TCR strength was inferred from TRB CDR3 properties. Diversity proved comparably high across both naive subsets and much lower in memory CD8+ cells. Both naive subsets, CXCR3-negative and CXCR3-positive, displayed similar TRBV-TRBJ usage, unlike memory cells. More hydrophobic TRB CDR3s were found in CXCR3-positive naive cells than in CXCR3-negative naive cells.

The germline V gene encodes CDR1 SGHTA and CDR2 FQGNSA. The CDR3 runs 15 residues. Concerning this clonotype: Its antigen is currently unknown.

The authors prepared UMI-labeled TRB cDNA libraries by 5' RACE. For each CDR3 protein, TCRdb gives one entry from its re-call of the 5' RACE reads, without DNA. This sample's table reports approximately 59,000 distinct CDR3 sequences. The receptor's source is a human donor in good health. Some clones in this sample may be carry-over from other donors' samples. This chain connects TRBV7-2 to TRBJ2-7; with no DNA, the TCRdb D assignment of TRBD2 cannot be verified. Sequencing input: naive CXCR3+ CD8+ T cells from blood. Sample subset: CD45RO-CCR7+CD27+CD95- naive CD8+ T cells expressing CXCR3 (TNR3+). The CDR3 region is CASRLNSGGSYEQYF.